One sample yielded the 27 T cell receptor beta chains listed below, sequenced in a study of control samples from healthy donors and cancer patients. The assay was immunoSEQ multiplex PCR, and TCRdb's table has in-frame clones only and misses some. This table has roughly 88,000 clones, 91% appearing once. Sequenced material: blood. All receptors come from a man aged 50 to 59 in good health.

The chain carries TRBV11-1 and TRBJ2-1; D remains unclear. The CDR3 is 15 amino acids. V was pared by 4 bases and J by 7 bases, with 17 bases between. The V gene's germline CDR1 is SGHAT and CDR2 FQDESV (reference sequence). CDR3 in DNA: TGTGCCAGCAGCTCAAAAATCCCCCTAAGTAATGAGCAGTTCTTC. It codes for CASSSKIPLSNEQFF.

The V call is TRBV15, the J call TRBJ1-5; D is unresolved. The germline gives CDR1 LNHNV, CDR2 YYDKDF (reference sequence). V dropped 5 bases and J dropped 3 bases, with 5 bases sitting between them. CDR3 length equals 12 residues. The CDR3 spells CATSAVNQPQHF. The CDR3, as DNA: TGTGCCACCAGCGCTGTCAATCAGCCCCAGCATTTT.

The CDR3 DNA sequence: TGTGCCAGCAGCTTGTCCAAAAATTCACCCCTCCACTTT. It codes for CASSLSKNSPLHF. The chain employs TRBV11-2 and TRBJ1-6; D uncertain. This CDR3 is 13 amino acids long. Germline lookup yields CDR1 SGHAT and CDR2 FQNNGV. The V end lost 3 bases, the J end lost 7 bases, and 7 bases lay between the germline ends. Combining the CDR3 with reference TRBV11-2 and TRBJ1-6 gives the whole variable domain EAGVAQSPRYKIIEKRQSVAFWCNPISGHATLYWYQQILGQGPKLLIQFQNNGVVDDSQLPKDRFSAERLKGVDSTLKIQPAKLEDSAVYLCASSLSKNSPLHFGNGTRLTVT.

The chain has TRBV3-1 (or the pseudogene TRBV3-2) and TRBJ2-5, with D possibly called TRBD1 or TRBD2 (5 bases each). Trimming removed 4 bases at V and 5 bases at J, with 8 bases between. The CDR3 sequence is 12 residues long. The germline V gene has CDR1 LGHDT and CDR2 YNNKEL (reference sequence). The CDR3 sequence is CASSRRDETQYF. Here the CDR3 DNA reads TGTGCCAGCAGCCGAAGGGACGAGACCCAGTACTTC.

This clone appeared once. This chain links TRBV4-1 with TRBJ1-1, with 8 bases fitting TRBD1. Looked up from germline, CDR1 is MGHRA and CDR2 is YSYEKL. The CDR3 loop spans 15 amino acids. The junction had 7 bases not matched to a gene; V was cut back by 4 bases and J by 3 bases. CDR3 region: CASSPIRGLDTEAFF. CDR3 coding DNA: TGCGCCAGCAGCCCGATCAGGGGGCTGGACACTGAAGCTTTCTTT.

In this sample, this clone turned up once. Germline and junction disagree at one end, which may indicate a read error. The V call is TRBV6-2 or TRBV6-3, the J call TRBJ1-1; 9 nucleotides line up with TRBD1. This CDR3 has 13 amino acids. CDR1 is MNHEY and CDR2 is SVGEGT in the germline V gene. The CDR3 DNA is TGTGCCAGCAGTTACTCCGGGGACAGGGCAGTTTCATTT. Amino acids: CASSYSGDRAVSF.

The CDR3 coding sequence is TGTGCCAGCAGCGACAGGGAGCTGTTTTTT. The encoded protein is CASSDRELFF. This sequence joins TRBV11-2 and TRBJ2-2; D not resolved. CDR1 and CDR2 from the germline V gene are SGHAT and FQNNGV. V gave up 5 bases and J gave up 9 bases, with 4 bases separating them. The CDR3 runs 10 residues. Drawing the rest from reference TRBV11-2 and TRBJ2-2, the complete variable domain is EAGVAQSPRYKIIEKRQSVAFWCNPISGHATLYWYQQILGQGPKLLIQFQNNGVVDDSQLPKDRFSAERLKGVDSTLKIQPAKLEDSAVYLCASSDRELFFGEGSRLTVL.

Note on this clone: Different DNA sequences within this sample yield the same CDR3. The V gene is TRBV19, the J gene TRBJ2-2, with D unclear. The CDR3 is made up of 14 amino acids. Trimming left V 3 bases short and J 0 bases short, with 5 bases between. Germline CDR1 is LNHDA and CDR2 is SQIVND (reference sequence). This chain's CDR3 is CASSIEANTGELFF. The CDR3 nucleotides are TGTGCCAGTAGTATTGAAGCGAACACCGGGGAGCTGTTTTTT.

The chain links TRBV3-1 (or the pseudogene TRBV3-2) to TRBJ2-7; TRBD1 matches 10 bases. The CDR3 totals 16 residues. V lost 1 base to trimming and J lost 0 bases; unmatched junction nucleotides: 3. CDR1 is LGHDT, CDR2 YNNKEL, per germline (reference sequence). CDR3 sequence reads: CASSQARTGGSYEQYF. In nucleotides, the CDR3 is TGTGCCAGCAGCCAAGCCAGGACAGGGGGCTCCTACGAGCAGTACTTC.

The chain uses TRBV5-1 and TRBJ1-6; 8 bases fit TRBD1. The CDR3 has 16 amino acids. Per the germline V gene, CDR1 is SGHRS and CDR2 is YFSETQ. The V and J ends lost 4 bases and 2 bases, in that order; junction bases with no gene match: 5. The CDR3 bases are TGCGCCAGCAGCCCGACAGGGGACGCCTATAATTCACCCCTCCACTTT. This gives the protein CASSPTGDAYNSPLHF.

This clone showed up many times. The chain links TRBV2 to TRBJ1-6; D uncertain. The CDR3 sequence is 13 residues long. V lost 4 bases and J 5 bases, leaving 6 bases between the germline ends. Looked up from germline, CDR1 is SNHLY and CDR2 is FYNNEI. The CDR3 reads CASSADHNSPLHF. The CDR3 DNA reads TGTGCCAGCAGTGCCGATCATAATTCACCCCTCCACTTT.

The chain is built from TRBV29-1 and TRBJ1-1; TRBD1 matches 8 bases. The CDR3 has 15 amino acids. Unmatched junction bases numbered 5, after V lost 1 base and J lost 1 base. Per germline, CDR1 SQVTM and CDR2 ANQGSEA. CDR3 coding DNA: TGCAGCGTTGAAGGACAGGGGCTTACGAACACTGAAGCTTTCTTT. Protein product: CSVEGQGLTNTEAFF.

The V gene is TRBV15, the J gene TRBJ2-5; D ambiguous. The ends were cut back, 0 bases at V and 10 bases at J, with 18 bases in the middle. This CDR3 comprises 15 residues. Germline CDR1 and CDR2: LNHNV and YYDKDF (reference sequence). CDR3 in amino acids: CATSRDMARGEDQYF. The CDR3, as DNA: TGTGCCACCAGCAGAGATATGGCCCGCGGAGAGGACCAGTACTTC.

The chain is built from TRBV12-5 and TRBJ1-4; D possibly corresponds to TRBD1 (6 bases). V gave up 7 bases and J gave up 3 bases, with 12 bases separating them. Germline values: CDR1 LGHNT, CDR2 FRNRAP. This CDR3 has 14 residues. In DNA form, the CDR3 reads TGTGCTAGTGCCCCGGACAGTTCTAATGAAAAACTGTTTTTT. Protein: CASAPDSSNEKLFF.

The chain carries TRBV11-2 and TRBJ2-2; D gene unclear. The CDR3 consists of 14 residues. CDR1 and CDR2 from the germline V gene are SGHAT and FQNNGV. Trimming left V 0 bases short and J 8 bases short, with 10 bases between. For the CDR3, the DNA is TGTGCCAGCAGCTTAGATCATATTCATGGGGAGCTGTTTTTT. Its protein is CASSLDHIHGELFF.

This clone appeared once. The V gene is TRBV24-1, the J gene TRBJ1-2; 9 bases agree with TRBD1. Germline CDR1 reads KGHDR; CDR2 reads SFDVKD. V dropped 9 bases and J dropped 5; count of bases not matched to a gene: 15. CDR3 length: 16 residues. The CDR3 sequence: CATSDGRTGDRYGYTF. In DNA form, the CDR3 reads TGTGCCACCTCGGACGGCAGGACAGGGGATAGGTATGGCTACACCTTC.

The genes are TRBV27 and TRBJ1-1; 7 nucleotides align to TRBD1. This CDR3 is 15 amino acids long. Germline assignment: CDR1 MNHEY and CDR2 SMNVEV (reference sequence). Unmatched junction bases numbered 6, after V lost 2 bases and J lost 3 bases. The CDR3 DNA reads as TGTGCCAGCAGTTTAGAGGCAGGGGGATACACTGAAGCTTTCTTT. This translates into CASSLEAGGYTEAFF.

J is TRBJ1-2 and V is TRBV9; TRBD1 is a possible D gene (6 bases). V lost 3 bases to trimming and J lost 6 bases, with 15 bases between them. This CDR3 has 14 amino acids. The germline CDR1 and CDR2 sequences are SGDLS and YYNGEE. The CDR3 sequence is CASSGWGGQNGYTF. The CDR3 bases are TGTGCCAGCAGCGGGTGGGGGGGCCAGAATGGCTACACCTTC.

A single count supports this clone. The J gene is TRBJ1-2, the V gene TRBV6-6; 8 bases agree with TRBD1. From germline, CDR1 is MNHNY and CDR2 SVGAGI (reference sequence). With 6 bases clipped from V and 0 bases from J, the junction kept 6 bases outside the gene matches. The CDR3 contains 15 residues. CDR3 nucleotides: TGTGCCAGCAGCAATACAGGGGGAGCTAACTATGGCTACACCTTC. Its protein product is CASSNTGGANYGYTF.

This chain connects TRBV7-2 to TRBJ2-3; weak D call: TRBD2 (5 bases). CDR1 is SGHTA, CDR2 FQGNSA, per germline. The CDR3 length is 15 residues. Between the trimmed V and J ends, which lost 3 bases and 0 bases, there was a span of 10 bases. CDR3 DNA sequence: TGTGCCAGCAGCTTTGCCGGCGGGAGCACAGATACGCAGTATTTT. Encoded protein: CASSFAGGSTDTQYF.

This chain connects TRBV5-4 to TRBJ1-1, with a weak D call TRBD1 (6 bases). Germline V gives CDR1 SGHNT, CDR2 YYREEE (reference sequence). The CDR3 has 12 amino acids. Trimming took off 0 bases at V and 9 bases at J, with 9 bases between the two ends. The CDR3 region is CASSLEQGKAFF. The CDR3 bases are TGTGCCAGCAGCTTGGAACAGGGAAAAGCTTTCTTT.

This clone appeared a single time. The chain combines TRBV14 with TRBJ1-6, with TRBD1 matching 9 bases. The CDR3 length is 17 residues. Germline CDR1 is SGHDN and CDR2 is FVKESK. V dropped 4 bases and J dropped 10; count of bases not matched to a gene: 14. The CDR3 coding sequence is TGTGCCAGCAGCCCCTCGGTTCCGGGACAGGGACGATCACCCCTCCACTTT. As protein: CASSPSVPGQGRSPLHF.

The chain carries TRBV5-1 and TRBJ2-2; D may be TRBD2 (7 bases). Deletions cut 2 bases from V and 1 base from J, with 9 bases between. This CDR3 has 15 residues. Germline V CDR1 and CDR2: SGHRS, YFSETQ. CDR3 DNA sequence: TGCGCCAGCAGCTTAGGGGGGGTGAACACCGGGGAGCTGTTTTTT. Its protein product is CASSLGGVNTGELFF. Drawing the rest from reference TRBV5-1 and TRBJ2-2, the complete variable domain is KAGVTQTPRYLIKTRGQQVTLSCSPISGHRSVSWYQQTPGQGLQFLFEYFSETQRNKGNFPGRFSGRQFSNSRSEMNVSTLELGDSALYLCASSLGGVNTGELFFGEGSRLTVL.

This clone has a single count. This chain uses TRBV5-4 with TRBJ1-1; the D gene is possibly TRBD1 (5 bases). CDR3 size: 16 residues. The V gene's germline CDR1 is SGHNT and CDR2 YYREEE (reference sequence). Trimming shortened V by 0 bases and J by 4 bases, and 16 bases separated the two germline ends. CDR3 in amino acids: CASSLGPRVGGTEAFF. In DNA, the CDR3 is TGTGCCAGCAGCTTGGGGCCCAGGGTCGGAGGCACTGAAGCTTTCTTT.

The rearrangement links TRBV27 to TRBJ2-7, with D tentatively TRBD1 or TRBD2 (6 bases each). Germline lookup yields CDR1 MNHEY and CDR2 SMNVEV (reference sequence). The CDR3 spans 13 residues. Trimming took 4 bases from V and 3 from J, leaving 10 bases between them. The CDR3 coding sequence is TGTGCCAGCAGTTCGGGGGCGGTCTACGAGCAGTACTTC. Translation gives CASSSGAVYEQYF.

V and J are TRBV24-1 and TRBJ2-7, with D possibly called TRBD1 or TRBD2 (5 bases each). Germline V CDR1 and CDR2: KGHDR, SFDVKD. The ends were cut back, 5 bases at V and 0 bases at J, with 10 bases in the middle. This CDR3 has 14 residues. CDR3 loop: CATSGGSCSYEQYF. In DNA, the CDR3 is TGTGCCACCAGTGGGGGGAGTTGCTCCTACGAGCAGTACTTC.

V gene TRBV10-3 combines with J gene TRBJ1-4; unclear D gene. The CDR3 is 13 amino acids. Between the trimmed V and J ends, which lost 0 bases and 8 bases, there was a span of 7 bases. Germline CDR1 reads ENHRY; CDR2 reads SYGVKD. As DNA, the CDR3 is TGTGCCATCAGTGAGTCGGGCGGGGAAAAACTGTTTTTT. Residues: CAISESGGEKLFF.